The 18 T cell receptor beta chains presented below share a single source sample, sequenced in a study of identical twins. One entry per CDR3 protein, called by TCRdb with MiXCR from the 5' RACE reads. The repertoire holds fewer than 350,000 distinct CDR3 sequences, with roughly 8.6% as singletons. These data are also associated with another study on yellow fever vaccine responses in identical twins.

The sequenced sample consisted of memory (CD45RO+) T cells sorted from blood. The origin of the receptors is a woman between 18 and 29 years old in good health.

This clonotype was counted at least ten times. The J gene is TRBJ2-1, the V gene TRBV3-1; TRBD2 matches 7 bases. V lost 4 bases to trimming and J lost 5 bases; unmatched junction nucleotides: 11. The CDR3 consists of 16 residues. Germline V lookup: CDR1 LGHDT, CDR2 YNNKEL (reference sequence). Here the CDR3 reads CASSPIRGRADNEQFF. CDR3 nucleotides: TGTGCCAGCAGCCCTATTCGAGGGAGGGCGGACAATGAGCAGTTCTTC.

This clonotype has a count of ten or more. The CDR3: CASSWMPGQGGSYNSPLHF. CDR3 sequence (DNA): TGTGCCAGCAGCTGGATGCCGGGACAGGGGGGCTCCTATAATTCACCCCTCCACTTT. The V call is TRBV5-6, the J call TRBJ1-6; 11 nucleotides align to TRBD1. This CDR3 region has 19 residues. Germline V gives CDR1 SGHDT, CDR2 YYEEEE. Trimming cost V 3 bases and J 0 bases; bases outside gene matches: 8.

In this sample, this clonotype turned up a few times. The rearrangement links TRBV20-1 to TRBJ2-3; possibly TRBD1 for D (6 bases). V was cut by 4 bases and J by 2 bases, with 13 bases left in between. CDR3 length: 14 amino acids. Germline loops: CDR1 DFQATT, CDR2 SNEGSKA (reference sequence). As DNA, the CDR3 is TGCAGTGCTATTCGACAGGACCCCACAGATACGCAGTATTTT. Translating it yields CSAIRQDPTDTQYF.

This clonotype has a handful of counts. V gene TRBV20-1 combines with J gene TRBJ1-2, with D tentatively TRBD1 (5 bases). Germline lookup yields CDR1 DFQATT and CDR2 SNEGSKA (reference sequence). The ends were cut back, 4 bases at V and 5 bases at J, with 14 bases in the middle. The CDR3 totals 13 residues. The CDR3 sequence: CSATGTDSYGYTF. CDR3 coding DNA: TGCAGTGCTACCGGGACGGACTCTTATGGCTACACCTTC.

This clonotype was counted at least ten times. The gene calls are TRBV2 and TRBJ2-3, with D perhaps assigned TRBD1 or TRBD2 (5 bases each). Germline CDR1 is SNHLY and CDR2 is FYNNEI. The length of the CDR3 is 13 residues. Trimming removed 6 bases at V and 8 bases at J, with 15 bases between. CDR3 sequence: CASSRDPGRTQYF. DNA of the CDR3: TGTGCCAGCAGCCGGGACCCCGGGCGTACGCAGTATTTT. Full variable domain (rest looked up from reference TRBV2 and TRBJ2-3): EPEVTQTPSHQVTQMGQEVILRCVPISNHLYFYWYRQILGQKVEFLVSFYNNEISEKSEIFDDQFSVERPDGSNFTLKIRSTKLEDSAMYFCASSRDPGRTQYFGPGTRLTVL.

V gene TRBV2 combines with J gene TRBJ2-5, with D uncertain. The V end lost 6 bases, the J end lost 2 bases, and 7 bases lay between the germline ends. Germline V lookup: CDR1 SNHLY, CDR2 FYNNEI. This CDR3 is 12 amino acids long. CDR3 nucleotide sequence: TGTGCCAGCAGGTGGGATCAAGAGACCCAGTACTTC. This gives the protein CASRWDQETQYF.

This clonotype was counted many times. V is TRBV12-3 or TRBV12-4 and J is TRBJ2-2; D remains ambiguous. The V end lost 6 bases, the J end lost 5 bases, and 13 bases lay between the germline ends. This CDR3 contains 14 residues. The CDR3 sequence: CASRRLSATGELFF. The CDR3 DNA sequence: TGTGCCAGCAGGAGATTGAGTGCGACCGGGGAGCTGTTTTTT.

This clonotype was seen many times. The V gene is TRBV5-1, the J gene TRBJ1-1; 7 positions match TRBD1. The trim removed 0 bases at V and 4 bases at J, leaving 9 bases unmatched. Germline CDR1 is SGHRS and CDR2 is YFSETQ. The CDR3 consists of 16 residues. CDR3 bases: TGCGCCAGCAGCTTGGCCGGCGAGGGGGCGATCACTGAAGCTTTCTTT. This codes for CASSLAGEGAITEAFF.

This clonotype was observed a few times. The chain links TRBV29-1 to TRBJ1-2; tentatively, D is TRBD1 (5 bases). Trimming removed 4 bases from V and 3 bases from J, with 15 bases in between. Germline V lookup: CDR1 SQVTM, CDR2 ANQGSEA. CDR3 length: 14 residues. The CDR3, as DNA: TGCAGCGTTGTCGGGGGATCAACTGACTATGGCTACACCTTC. Translated: CSVVGGSTDYGYTF.

This clonotype was counted only a few times. The chain couples TRBV2 to TRBJ1-5; no firm D call. Trimming left V 1 base short and J 6 bases short, with 4 bases between. This CDR3 spans 12 amino acids. Germline-derived CDR1 and CDR2 are SNHLY and FYNNEI. In nucleotides, the CDR3 is TGTGCCAGCAGTGAAGGCTTTCAGCCCCAGCATTTT. It yields the protein CASSEGFQPQHF.

J is TRBJ2-7 and V is TRBV2; the match to TRBD1 covers 7 bases. Germline V gene data show CDR1 as SNHLY and CDR2 as FYNNEI. The V gene end was trimmed by 6 bases and the J gene end by 3 bases; junction bases not matched to a gene: 2. This CDR3 contains 12 residues. The CDR3 loop reads CASRGDSYEQYF. CDR3 sequence (DNA): TGTGCCAGCAGGGGGGACAGCTACGAGCAGTACTTC.

The chain joins TRBV7-9 to TRBJ2-5; D is undetermined. CDR1 and CDR2 (germline): SEHNR, FQNEAQ (reference sequence). The CDR3 is 14 residues long. V lost 5 bases and J lost 0, with 10 bases in between. The CDR3 bases are TGTGCCAGCAGCCCAACTGGGTACCAAGAGACCCAGTACTTC. Translated: CASSPTGYQETQYF.

This clonotype was recorded a few times. This chain connects TRBV24-1 to TRBJ2-7; possible D gene TRBD1, 5 bases. Germline values: CDR1 KGHDR, CDR2 SFDVKD. The V gene lost 4 bases and the J gene lost 6 bases, with 12 bases spanning the gap. The CDR3 covers 13 residues. The CDR3 DNA reads as TGTGCCACCAGTGACCGAGACAGTAGCGAGCAGTACTTC. Its translation is CATSDRDSSEQYF.

Only one count was recorded for this clonotype. J is TRBJ1-2 and V is TRBV18, with TRBD1 as a possible D gene (6 bases). V lost 0 bases, J lost 4 bases, and 15 bases lay in between. CDR1 KGHSH and CDR2 LQKENI come from the germline V gene. This CDR3 has 16 residues. CDR3 region: CASSPPSGALVYGYTF. DNA for the CDR3: TGTGCCAGCTCACCACCATCAGGGGCCCTAGTCTATGGCTACACCTTC. The variable domain in full, completed from reference TRBV18 and TRBJ1-2, reads NAGVMQNPRHLVRRRGQEARLRCSPMKGHSHVYWYRQLPEEGLKFMVYLQKENIIDESGMPKERFSAEFPKEGPSILRIQQVVRGDSAAYFCASSPPSGALVYGYTFGSGTRLTVV.

This clonotype was recorded at least ten times. The chain joins TRBV7-9 to TRBJ2-3; possible D gene TRBD2, 5 bases. The germline gives CDR1 SEHNR, CDR2 FQNEAQ (reference sequence). The length of the CDR3 is 12 residues. Trimming stripped 7 bases from V and 7 bases from J, with 12 bases between. As DNA, the CDR3 is TGTGCCAGCACGGGGAGTTTTAATACGCAGTATTTT. This gives the protein CASTGSFNTQYF.

This clonotype occurred a few times. The chain couples TRBV25-1 to TRBJ1-2; possibly TRBD1 for D (6 bases). This CDR3 is built from 12 residues. CDR1 MGHDK and CDR2 SYGVNS come from the germline V gene. V was shortened by 8 bases and J by 2 bases, with 9 bases between the two germline ends. The CDR3 sequence is CASGTNNYGYTF. CDR3 nucleotide sequence: TGTGCCAGCGGGACAAACAACTATGGCTACACCTTC.

The CDR3 loop reads CSASPGEGKYEQYF. The DNA for the CDR3 is TGCAGTGCTAGCCCGGGAGAGGGAAAGTACGAGCAGTACTTC. The chain is built from TRBV20-1 and TRBJ2-7; D is perhaps TRBD2 (6 bases). The CDR3 runs to 14 residues. The V and J ends lost 3 bases and 4 bases respectively, with 16 bases between them. CDR1 DFQATT and CDR2 SNEGSKA come from the germline V gene (reference sequence).

The chain has TRBV28 and TRBJ2-5; D may be TRBD2 (6 bases). Deletions cut 2 bases from V and 1 base from J, with 14 bases between. The CDR3 totals 16 residues. Germline assignment: CDR1 MDHEN and CDR2 SYDVKM. CDR3 DNA sequence: TGTGCCAGCAGTTTACTCGGGGGTGGGTTCCAAGAGACCCAGTACTTC. It yields the protein CASSLLGGGFQETQYF.